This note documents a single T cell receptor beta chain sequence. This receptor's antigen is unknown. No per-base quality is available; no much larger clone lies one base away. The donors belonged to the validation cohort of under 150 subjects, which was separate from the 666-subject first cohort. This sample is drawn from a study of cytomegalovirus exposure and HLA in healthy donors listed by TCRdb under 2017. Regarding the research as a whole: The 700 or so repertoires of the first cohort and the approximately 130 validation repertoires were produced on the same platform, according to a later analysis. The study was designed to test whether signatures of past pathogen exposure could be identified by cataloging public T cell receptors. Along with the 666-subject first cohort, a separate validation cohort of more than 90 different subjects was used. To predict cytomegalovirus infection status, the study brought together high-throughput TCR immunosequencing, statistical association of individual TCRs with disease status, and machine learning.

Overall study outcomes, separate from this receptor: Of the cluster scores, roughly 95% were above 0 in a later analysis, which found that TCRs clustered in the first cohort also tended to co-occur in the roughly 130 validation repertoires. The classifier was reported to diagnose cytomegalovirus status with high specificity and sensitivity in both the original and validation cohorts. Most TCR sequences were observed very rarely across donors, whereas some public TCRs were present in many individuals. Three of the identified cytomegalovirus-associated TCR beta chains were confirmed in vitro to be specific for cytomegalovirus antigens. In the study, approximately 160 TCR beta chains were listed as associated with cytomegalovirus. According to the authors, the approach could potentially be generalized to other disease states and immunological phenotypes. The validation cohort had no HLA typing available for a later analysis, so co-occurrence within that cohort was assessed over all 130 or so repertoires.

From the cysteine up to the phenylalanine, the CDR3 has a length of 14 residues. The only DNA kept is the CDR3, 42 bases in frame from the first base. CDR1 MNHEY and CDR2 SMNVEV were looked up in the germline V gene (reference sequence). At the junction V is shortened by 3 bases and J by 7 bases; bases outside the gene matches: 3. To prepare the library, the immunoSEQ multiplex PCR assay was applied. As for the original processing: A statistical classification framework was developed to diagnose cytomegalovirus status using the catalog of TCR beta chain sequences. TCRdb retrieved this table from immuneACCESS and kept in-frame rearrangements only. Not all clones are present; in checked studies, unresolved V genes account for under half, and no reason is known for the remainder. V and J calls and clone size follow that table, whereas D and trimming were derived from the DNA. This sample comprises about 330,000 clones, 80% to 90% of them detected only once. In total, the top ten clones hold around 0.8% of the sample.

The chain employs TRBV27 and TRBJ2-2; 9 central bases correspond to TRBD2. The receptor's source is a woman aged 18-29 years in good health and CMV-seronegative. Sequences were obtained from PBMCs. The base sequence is TGTGCCAGCAGTTTGGGACTAGCACTCGGGGAGCTGTTTTTT. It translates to CASSLGLALGELFF.